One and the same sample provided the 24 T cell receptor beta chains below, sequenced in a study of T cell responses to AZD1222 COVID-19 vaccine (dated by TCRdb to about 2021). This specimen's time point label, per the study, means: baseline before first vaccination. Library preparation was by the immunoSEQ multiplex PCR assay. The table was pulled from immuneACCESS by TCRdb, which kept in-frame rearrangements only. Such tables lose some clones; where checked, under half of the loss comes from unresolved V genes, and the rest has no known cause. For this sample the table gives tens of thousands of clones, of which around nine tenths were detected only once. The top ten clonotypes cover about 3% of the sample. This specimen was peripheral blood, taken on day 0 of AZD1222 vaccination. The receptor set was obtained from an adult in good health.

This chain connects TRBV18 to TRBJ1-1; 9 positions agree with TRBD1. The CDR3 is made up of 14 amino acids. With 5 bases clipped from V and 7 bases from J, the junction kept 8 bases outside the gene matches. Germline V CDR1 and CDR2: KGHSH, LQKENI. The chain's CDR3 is CASSNREDRGEAFF. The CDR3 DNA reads TGTGCCAGCTCAAACCGAGAGGACAGGGGTGAAGCTTTCTTT. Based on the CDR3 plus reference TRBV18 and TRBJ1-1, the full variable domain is NAGVMQNPRHLVRRRGQEARLRCSPMKGHSHVYWYRQLPEEGLKFMVYLQKENIIDESGMPKERFSAEFPKEGPSILRIQQVVRGDSAAYFCASSNREDRGEAFFGQGTRLTVV.

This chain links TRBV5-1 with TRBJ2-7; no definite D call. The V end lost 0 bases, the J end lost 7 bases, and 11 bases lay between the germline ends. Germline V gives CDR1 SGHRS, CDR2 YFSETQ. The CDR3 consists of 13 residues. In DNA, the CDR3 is TGCGCCAGCAGCTTGGAGATAGCCGATGAGCAGTACTTC. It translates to CASSLEIADEQYF.

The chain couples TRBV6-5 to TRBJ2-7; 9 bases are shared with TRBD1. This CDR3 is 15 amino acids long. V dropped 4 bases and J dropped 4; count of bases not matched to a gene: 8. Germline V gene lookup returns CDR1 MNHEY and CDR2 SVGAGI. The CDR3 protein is CASSSTGQGKYEQYF. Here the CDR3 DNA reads TGTGCCAGCAGTTCAACCGGACAGGGGAAGTACGAGCAGTACTTC.

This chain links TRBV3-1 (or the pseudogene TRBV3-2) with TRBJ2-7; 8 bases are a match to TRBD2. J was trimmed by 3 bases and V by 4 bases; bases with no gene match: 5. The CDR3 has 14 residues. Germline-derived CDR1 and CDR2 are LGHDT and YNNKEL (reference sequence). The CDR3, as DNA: TGTGCCAGCAGCCTTGCGGGGGGAAGCTACGAGCAGTACTTC. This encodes CASSLAGGSYEQYF.

This chain's CDR3 is CASSTYLEETQYF. The CDR3 DNA reads as TGTGCCAGCAGCACCTACTTGGAAGAGACCCAGTACTTC. The gene calls are TRBV7-2 and TRBJ2-5; D remains ambiguous. Per the germline V gene, CDR1 is SGHTA and CDR2 is FQGNSA. V was cut by 5 bases and J by 3 bases, with 10 bases left in between. The CDR3 sequence is 13 residues long.

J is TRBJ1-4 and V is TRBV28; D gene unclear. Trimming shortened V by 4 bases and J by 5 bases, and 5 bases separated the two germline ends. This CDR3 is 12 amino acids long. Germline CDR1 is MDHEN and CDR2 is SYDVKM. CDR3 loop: CASSSLNEKLFF. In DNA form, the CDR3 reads TGTGCCAGCAGTTCCCTAAATGAAAAACTGTTTTTT. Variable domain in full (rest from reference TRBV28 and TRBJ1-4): DVKVTQSSRYLVKRTGEKVFLECVQDMDHENMFWYRQDPGLGLRLIYFSYDVKMKEKGDIPEGYSVSREKKERFSLILESASTNQTSMYLCASSSLNEKLFFGSGTQLSVL.

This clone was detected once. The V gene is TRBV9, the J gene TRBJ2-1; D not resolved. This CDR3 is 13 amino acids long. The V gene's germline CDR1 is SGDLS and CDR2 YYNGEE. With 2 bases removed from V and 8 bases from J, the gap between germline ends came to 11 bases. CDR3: CASSVLSSDEQFF. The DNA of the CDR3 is TGTGCCAGCAGCGTCCTAAGCTCGGATGAGCAGTTCTTC.

The CDR3 region has the DNA TGTGCCAGCAGGCCGGGACAGGGAAGATACGAGCAGTACTTC. It specifies CASRPGQGRYEQYF. The chain recombines TRBV6-5 with TRBJ2-7; 9 nucleotides align to TRBD1. The CDR3 spans 14 residues. CDR1 and CDR2 (germline): MNHEY, SVGAGI. The J segment lost 4 bases and the V segment lost 6 bases, leaving 7 bases of the junction unmatched.

This chain's CDR3 is CATSRGDAGANVLTF. As DNA, the CDR3 is TGTGCCACCAGCAGAGGGGACGCCGGGGCCAACGTCCTGACTTTC. The chain employs TRBV15 and TRBJ2-6, with D perhaps matching TRBD1 or TRBD2 (5 bases each). With 1 base removed from V and 4 bases from J, the gap between germline ends came to 8 bases. Germline-derived CDR1 and CDR2 are LNHNV and YYDKDF (reference sequence). This CDR3 contains 15 residues.

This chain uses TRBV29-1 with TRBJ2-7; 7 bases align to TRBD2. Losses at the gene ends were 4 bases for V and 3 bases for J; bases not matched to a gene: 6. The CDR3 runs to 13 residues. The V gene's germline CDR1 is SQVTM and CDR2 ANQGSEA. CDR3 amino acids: CSVVGGVYYEQYF. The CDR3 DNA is TGCAGCGTTGTGGGAGGGGTCTACTACGAGCAGTACTTC.

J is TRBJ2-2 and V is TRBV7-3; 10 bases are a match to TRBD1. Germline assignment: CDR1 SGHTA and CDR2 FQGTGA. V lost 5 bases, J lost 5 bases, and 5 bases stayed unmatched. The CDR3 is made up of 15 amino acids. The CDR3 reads CASSKGQGNTGELFF. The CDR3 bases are TGTGCCAGCAGCAAGGGACAGGGGAATACCGGGGAGCTGTTTTTT.

CDR3: CASSARSGDTEAFF. In DNA, the CDR3 is TGCGCCAGCAGCGCAAGAAGTGGGGACACTGAAGCTTTCTTT. The chain joins TRBV5-1 to TRBJ1-1; D remains ambiguous. Germline CDR1 and CDR2: SGHRS and YFSETQ. Trimming took off 4 bases at V and 3 bases at J, with 13 bases between the two ends. The CDR3 length is 14 residues. The variable domain in full, completed from reference TRBV5-1 and TRBJ1-1, reads KAGVTQTPRYLIKTRGQQVTLSCSPISGHRSVSWYQQTPGQGLQFLFEYFSETQRNKGNFPGRFSGRQFSNSRSEMNVSTLELGDSALYLCASSARSGDTEAFFGQGTRLTVV.

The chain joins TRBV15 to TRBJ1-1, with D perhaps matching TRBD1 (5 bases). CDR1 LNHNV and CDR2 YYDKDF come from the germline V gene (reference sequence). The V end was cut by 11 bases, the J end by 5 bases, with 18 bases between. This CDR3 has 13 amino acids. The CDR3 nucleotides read TGTGCCTCTGGGAGTAGGGGCGGGACTGAAGCTTTCTTT. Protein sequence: CASGSRGGTEAFF.

The CDR3 DNA is TGTGCCAGCAGCTTAGTTGGGGTTGGTGGCAATCAGCCCCAGCATTTT. Translated: CASSLVGVGGNQPQHF. The gene calls are TRBV7-8 and TRBJ1-5; D is ambiguous. V was pared by 1 base and J by 2 bases, with 12 bases between. CDR3 length: 16 residues. Germline V lookup: CDR1 SGHVS, CDR2 FQNEAQ.

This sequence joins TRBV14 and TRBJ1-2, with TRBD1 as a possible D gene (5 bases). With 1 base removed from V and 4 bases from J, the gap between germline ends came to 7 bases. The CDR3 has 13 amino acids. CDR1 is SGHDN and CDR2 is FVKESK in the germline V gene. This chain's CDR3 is CASSQAGLYGYTF. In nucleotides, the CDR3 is TGTGCCAGCAGCCAAGCGGGACTCTATGGCTACACCTTC. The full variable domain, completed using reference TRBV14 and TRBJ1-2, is EAGVTQFPSHSVIEKGQTVTLRCDPISGHDNLYWYRRVMGKEIKFLLHFVKESKQDESGMPNNRFLAERTGGTYSTLKVQPAELEDSGVYFCASSQAGLYGYTFGSGTRLTVV.

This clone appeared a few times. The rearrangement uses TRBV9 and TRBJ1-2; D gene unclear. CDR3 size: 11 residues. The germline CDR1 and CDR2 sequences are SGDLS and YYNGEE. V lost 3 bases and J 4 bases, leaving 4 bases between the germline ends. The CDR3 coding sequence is TGTGCCAGCAGCGCCTTCTATGGCTACACCTTC. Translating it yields CASSAFYGYTF.

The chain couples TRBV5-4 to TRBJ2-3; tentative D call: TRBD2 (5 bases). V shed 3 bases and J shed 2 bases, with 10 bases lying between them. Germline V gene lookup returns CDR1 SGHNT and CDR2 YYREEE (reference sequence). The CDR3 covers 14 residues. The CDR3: CASSSQRNTDTQYF. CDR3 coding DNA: TGTGCCAGCAGCTCCCAGCGGAACACAGATACGCAGTATTTT.

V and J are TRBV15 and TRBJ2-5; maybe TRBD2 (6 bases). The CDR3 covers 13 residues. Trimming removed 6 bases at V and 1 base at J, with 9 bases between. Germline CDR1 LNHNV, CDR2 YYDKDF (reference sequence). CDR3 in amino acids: CATRAGSQETQYF. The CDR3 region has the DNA TGTGCCACCAGAGCGGGTTCCCAAGAGACCCAGTACTTC.

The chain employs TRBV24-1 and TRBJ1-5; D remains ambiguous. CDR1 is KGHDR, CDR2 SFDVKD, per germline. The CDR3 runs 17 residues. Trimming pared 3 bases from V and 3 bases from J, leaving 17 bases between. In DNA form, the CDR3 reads TGTGCCACCAGTGATGGTCCTCAGGATGGGAACAATCAGCCCCAGCATTTT. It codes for CATSDGPQDGNNQPQHF.

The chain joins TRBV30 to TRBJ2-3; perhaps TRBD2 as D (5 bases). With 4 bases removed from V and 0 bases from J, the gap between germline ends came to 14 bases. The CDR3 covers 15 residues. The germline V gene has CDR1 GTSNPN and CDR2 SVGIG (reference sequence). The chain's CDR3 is CAWTVGRTSTDTQYF. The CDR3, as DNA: TGTGCCTGGACGGTTGGGCGGACTAGCACAGATACGCAGTATTTT.

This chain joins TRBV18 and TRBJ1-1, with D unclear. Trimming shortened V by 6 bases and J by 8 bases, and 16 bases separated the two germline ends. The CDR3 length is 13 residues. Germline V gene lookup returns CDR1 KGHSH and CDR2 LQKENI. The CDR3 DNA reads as TGTGCCAGCTCCCGAGGAGAGGTTGGGGAAGCTTTCTTT. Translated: CASSRGEVGEAFF.

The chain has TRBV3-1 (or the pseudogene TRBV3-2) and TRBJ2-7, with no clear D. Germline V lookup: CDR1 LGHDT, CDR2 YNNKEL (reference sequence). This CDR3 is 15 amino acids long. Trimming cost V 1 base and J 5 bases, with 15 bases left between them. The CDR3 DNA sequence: TGTGCCAGCAGCCAAGCAAACCAATACAGAGACGAGCAGTACTTC. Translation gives CASSQANQYRDEQYF.

The CDR3 sequence is CASSRQGQDYGYTF. For the CDR3, the DNA is TGCGCCAGCAGCCGACAGGGGCAGGACTATGGCTACACCTTC. The chain joins TRBV5-1 to TRBJ1-2, with 8 bases matching TRBD1. Germline V lookup: CDR1 SGHRS, CDR2 YFSETQ. J lost 3 bases, V lost 4 bases, and 5 bases had no gene match. There are 14 residues in the CDR3. Full variable domain (missing parts from reference TRBV5-1 and TRBJ1-2): KAGVTQTPRYLIKTRGQQVTLSCSPISGHRSVSWYQQTPGQGLQFLFEYFSETQRNKGNFPGRFSGRQFSNSRSEMNVSTLELGDSALYLCASSRQGQDYGYTFGSGTRLTVV.

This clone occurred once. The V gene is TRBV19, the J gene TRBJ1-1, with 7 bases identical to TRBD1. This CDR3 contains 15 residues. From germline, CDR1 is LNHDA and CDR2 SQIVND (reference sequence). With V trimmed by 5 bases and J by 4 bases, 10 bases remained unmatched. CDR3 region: CASSEQGSGGTEAFF. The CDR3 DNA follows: TGTGCCAGTAGTGAACAGGGTTCAGGGGGCACTGAAGCTTTCTTT.